One sample yielded the 23 T cell receptor beta chains listed below, sequenced in a study of early T cells in non-severe SARS-CoV-2 infection. TCRdb recomputed calls from the 5' RACE reads with MiXCR, one row per CDR3 protein. The sample holds about 46,000 distinct CDR3 sequences, roughly 5.4% seen once. The sample here was whole blood, taken at baseline. Receptors originate from an adult who was a healthcare worker with PCR-confirmed SARS-CoV-2 infection or an uninfected control (not recorded which).

This clonotype was found many times. The chain is built from TRBV20-1 and TRBJ2-3, with 7 bases that match TRBD2. The junction had 10 bases not matched to a gene; V was cut back by 5 bases and J by 2 bases. CDR1 DFQATT and CDR2 SNEGSKA come from the germline V gene (reference sequence). The CDR3 extends over 15 amino acids. The CDR3 sequence: CSAGLASGFTDTQYF. CDR3 coding DNA: TGCAGTGCTGGGCTCGCTAGCGGCTTCACAGATACGCAGTATTTT.

This clonotype has a count of ten or more. The chain uses TRBV11-2 and TRBJ2-7; maybe TRBD1 (6 bases). The CDR3 consists of 15 residues. The germline gives CDR1 SGHAT, CDR2 FQNNGV. V gave up 3 bases and J gave up 2 bases, with 14 bases separating them. CDR3 amino acids: CASSFGEQGAYEQYF. The CDR3 DNA is TGTGCCAGCAGCTTCGGAGAACAGGGTGCCTACGAGCAGTACTTC. The complete variable domain, with remaining parts taken from reference TRBV11-2 and TRBJ2-7, reads EAGVAQSPRYKIIEKRQSVAFWCNPISGHATLYWYQQILGQGPKLLIQFQNNGVVDDSQLPKDRFSAERLKGVDSTLKIQPAKLEDSAVYLCASSFGEQGAYEQYFGPGTRLTVT.

In this sample, this clonotype turned up many times. The J gene is TRBJ2-5, the V gene TRBV5-1; the D is unclear. The CDR3 is 12 amino acids. Germline-derived CDR1 and CDR2 are SGHRS and YFSETQ. Trimming removed 4 bases from V and 2 bases from J, with 6 bases in between. Here the CDR3 reads CASSRQQETQYF. The DNA of the CDR3 is TGCGCCAGCAGCCGTCAACAAGAGACCCAGTACTTC. Full variable domain (outside the CDR3, taken from reference TRBV5-1 and TRBJ2-5): KAGVTQTPRYLIKTRGQQVTLSCSPISGHRSVSWYQQTPGQGLQFLFEYFSETQRNKGNFPGRFSGRQFSNSRSEMNVSTLELGDSALYLCASSRQQETQYFGPGTRLLVL.

This clonotype was detected ten times or more. The V and J genes are TRBV29-1 and TRBJ2-1, with 9 bases lining up with TRBD2. V shed 4 bases and J 6 bases; nucleotides not matched to a gene: 4. Germline V lookup: CDR1 SQVTM, CDR2 ANQGSEA. The CDR3 sequence is 13 residues long. CDR3 sequence: CSVVFSGSNEQFF. CDR3 sequence (DNA): TGCAGCGTTGTATTTAGCGGGAGCAATGAGCAGTTCTTC.

In this sample, this clonotype turned up a few times. This chain links TRBV20-1 with TRBJ2-7; the D gene could be TRBD1 or TRBD2 (5 bases each). Per the germline V gene, CDR1 is DFQATT and CDR2 is SNEGSKA (reference sequence). Trimming shortened V by 5 bases and J by 6 bases, and 11 bases separated the two germline ends. The CDR3 consists of 11 residues. This CDR3 reads CSAGGSREQYF. The CDR3 nucleotides are TGCAGTGCTGGGGGTTCACGCGAGCAGTACTTC.

This clonotype has ten or more counts. The chain couples TRBV28 to TRBJ2-1, with 10 bases matching TRBD2. Germline V lookup: CDR1 MDHEN, CDR2 SYDVKM. CDR3 length equals 16 residues. The V gene end was trimmed by 6 bases and the J gene end by 7 bases; junction bases not matched to a gene: 12. CDR3 loop: CASSPRLAGVRNEQFF. Here the CDR3 DNA reads TGTGCCAGCAGCCCCCGGCTAGCGGGAGTTCGGAATGAGCAGTTCTTC.

The V and J genes are TRBV18 and TRBJ2-5, with 12 bases aligning to TRBD1. Trimming at V came to 0 bases and at J to 6 bases, leaving 5 bases not matched to a gene. The CDR3 totals 16 residues. Germline V gives CDR1 KGHSH, CDR2 LQKENI. The CDR3 region is CASSPPGQGALKTQYF. The CDR3 nucleotides are TGTGCCAGCTCACCACCGGGACAGGGGGCTTTAAAGACCCAGTACTTC.

This clonotype has ten or more counts. This chain links TRBV29-1 with TRBJ1-1; the match to TRBD1 covers 9 bases. The CDR3 length is 15 residues. Trimming took 1 base from V and 5 from J; bases not matched to a gene: 8. Germline V gene lookup returns CDR1 SQVTM and CDR2 ANQGSEA. The CDR3 DNA is TGCAGCGTTGAAGTACGACAGGGGGTTGGGACTGAAGCTTTCTTT. The encoded protein is CSVEVRQGVGTEAFF.

This clonotype was observed at least ten times. The chain couples TRBV20-1 to TRBJ2-1, with D possibly being TRBD2 (6 bases). V lost 6 bases, J lost 0 bases, and 15 bases lay in between. CDR1 is DFQATT, CDR2 SNEGSKA, per germline (reference sequence). CDR3 length equals 15 residues. This CDR3 reads CSANLGGDSYNEQFF. CDR3 in DNA: TGCAGTGCCAATCTCGGCGGGGACTCCTACAATGAGCAGTTCTTC.

The table lists this clonotype with many counts. The CDR3 here is CASSLGGGGTEAFF. Written as DNA, the CDR3 is TGTGCCAGCAGTTTAGGAGGAGGGGGGACTGAAGCTTTCTTT. This chain connects TRBV27 to TRBJ1-1, with D tentatively TRBD1 (6 bases). Germline V gene data show CDR1 as MNHEY and CDR2 as SMNVEV (reference sequence). The germline V and J ends were trimmed by 2 bases and 5 bases, with 12 bases remaining between them. The CDR3 loop spans 14 amino acids.

The table lists this clonotype with many counts. The V call is TRBV5-1, the J call TRBJ2-3; D unresolved. V lost 2 bases, J lost 0 bases, and 10 bases lay in between. In germline, CDR1 is SGHRS, CDR2 YFSETQ. This CDR3 is built from 15 residues. This CDR3 is CASSFGDPSTDTQYF. CDR3 DNA: TGCGCCAGCAGCTTCGGCGACCCTAGCACAGATACGCAGTATTTT.

This clonotype came up many times. CDR3 sequence reads: CASGAGGPHEQYF. As DNA, the CDR3 is TGTGCCAGCGGAGCGGGAGGGCCACACGAGCAGTACTTC. The chain has TRBV27 and TRBJ2-7; 10 bases match TRBD2. The CDR3 spans 13 residues. The J segment lost 5 bases and the V segment lost 8 bases, leaving 6 bases of the junction unmatched. Germline CDR1 and CDR2: MNHEY and SMNVEV (reference sequence).

This clonotype was counted many times. The chain recombines TRBV2 with TRBJ1-1; TRBD1 might be the D (5 bases). This CDR3 is built from 14 residues. Trimming took off 6 bases at V and 4 bases at J, with 15 bases between the two ends. Germline CDR1 and CDR2: SNHLY and FYNNEI. The DNA for the CDR3 is TGTGCCAGCAGAATAACAGGATCCGGCACTGAAGCTTTCTTT. It translates to CASRITGSGTEAFF. Supplemented by reference TRBV2 and TRBJ1-1, the full variable domain reads EPEVTQTPSHQVTQMGQEVILRCVPISNHLYFYWYRQILGQKVEFLVSFYNNEISEKSEIFDDQFSVERPDGSNFTLKIRSTKLEDSAMYFCASRITGSGTEAFFGQGTRLTVV.

This clonotype has just a few counts. The CDR3 region is CASSLEPGNEQFF. CDR3 nucleotide sequence: TGTGCCAGCAGCTTGGAACCAGGGAATGAGCAGTTCTTC. The chain joins TRBV11-2 to TRBJ2-1; possibly TRBD1 for D (5 bases). Germline lookup yields CDR1 SGHAT and CDR2 FQNNGV. V was shortened by 3 bases and J by 7 bases, with 10 bases between the two germline ends. This CDR3 has 13 amino acids. The whole variable domain, remainder taken from reference TRBV11-2 and TRBJ2-1, is EAGVAQSPRYKIIEKRQSVAFWCNPISGHATLYWYQQILGQGPKLLIQFQNNGVVDDSQLPKDRFSAERLKGVDSTLKIQPAKLEDSAVYLCASSLEPGNEQFFGPGTRLTVL.

The gene calls are TRBV7-9 and TRBJ2-1, with 9 bases matching TRBD1. V lost 8 bases and J lost 6; bases outside the gene matches: 5. CDR3 length: 13 residues. The germline gives CDR1 SEHNR, CDR2 FQNEAQ (reference sequence). This CDR3 is CASAGTGPNEQFF. CDR3 DNA: TGTGCCAGCGCGGGGACAGGGCCCAATGAGCAGTTCTTC. Looking up the rest from reference TRBV7-9 and TRBJ2-1 gives the full variable domain: DTGVSQNPRHKITKRGQNVTFRCDPISEHNRLYWYRQTLGQGPEFLTYFQNEAQLEKSRLLSDRFSAERPKGSFSTLEIQRTEQGDSAMYLCASAGTGPNEQFFGPGTRLTVL.

This sequence joins TRBV29-1 and TRBJ1-1; perhaps TRBD1 as D (5 bases). V gave up 4 bases and J gave up 4 bases, with 10 bases separating them. This CDR3 has 12 residues. Germline V gives CDR1 SQVTM, CDR2 ANQGSEA. This CDR3 reads CSVAAGTTEAFF. Here the CDR3 DNA reads TGCAGCGTTGCGGCAGGGACCACTGAAGCTTTCTTT.

This clonotype appeared many times. This rearrangement joins TRBV7-2 to TRBJ1-1; D remains unclear. Germline V gene data show CDR1 as SGHTA and CDR2 as FQGNSA. The CDR3 is made up of 16 amino acids. Trimming shortened V by 0 bases and J by 2 bases, and 13 bases separated the two germline ends. The CDR3 sequence: CASSLAVTAINTEAFF. The CDR3, as DNA: TGTGCCAGCAGCTTAGCGGTCACAGCAATTAACACTGAAGCTTTCTTT.

This clonotype was counted many times. The chain recombines TRBV7-2 with TRBJ2-7, with 11 bases lining up with TRBD2. Germline CDR1 SGHTA, CDR2 FQGNSA. This CDR3 is built from 15 residues. Losses at the gene ends were 3 bases for V and 1 base for J; bases not matched to a gene: 2. CDR3 nucleotides: TGTGCCAGCAGCTTGACTAGCGGGGTATCCTACGAGCAGTACTTC. This codes for CASSLTSGVSYEQYF.

This clonotype was found many times. The junction departs from germline at one end; a sequencing error may be responsible. The chain links TRBV7-8 to TRBJ2-7; D possibly uses TRBD1 or TRBD2 (6 bases each). The germline CDR1 and CDR2 sequences are SGHVS and FQNEAQ. CDR3 length: 13 residues. CDR3 residues: CASSLIRGAREDF. The CDR3 region has the DNA TGTGCCAGCAGCTTAATTAGGGGGGCCAGAGAGGACTTC.

This clonotype was found a few times. This sequence joins TRBV12-3 or TRBV12-4 and TRBJ2-1; D may be TRBD2 (5 bases). The CDR3 loop spans 12 amino acids. V shed 3 bases and J shed 12 bases, with 12 bases lying between them. The CDR3 DNA is TGTGCCAGCAGTTTCTCACCCGCGGGGCAGTTCTTC. This codes for CASSFSPAGQFF.

The sample holds many counts of this clonotype. This chain uses TRBV29-1 with TRBJ2-1; D may be TRBD2 (7 bases). The germline gives CDR1 SQVTM, CDR2 ANQGSEA. The V gene lost 7 bases and the J gene lost 1 base, with 11 bases spanning the gap. The CDR3 length is 13 residues. The CDR3 bases are TGCAGCGCGCGGGGGCCTTCCTACAATGAGCAGTTCTTC. The encoded protein is CSARGPSYNEQFF.

This clonotype was seen a few times. The chain employs TRBV7-2 and TRBJ1-1; no reliable D call. The germline gives CDR1 SGHTA, CDR2 FQGNSA. The V end was cut by 6 bases, the J end by 5 bases, with 16 bases between. This CDR3 region has 14 residues. In DNA form, the CDR3 reads TGTGCCAGCAGTTACGGAGGGTACGGAACTGAAGCTTTCTTT. It is translated as CASSYGGYGTEAFF.

This clonotype was observed at least ten times. This chain connects TRBV6-5 to TRBJ2-7; D remains unclear. The ends were cut back, 5 bases at V and 4 bases at J, with 12 bases in the middle. From germline, CDR1 is MNHEY and CDR2 SVGAGI. This CDR3 is 13 amino acids long. CDR3 amino acids: CASSNGRRYEQYF. The CDR3 DNA is TGTGCCAGCAGTAACGGTAGGCGGTACGAGCAGTACTTC.